These 23 T cell receptor beta chains originate from one sample sequenced in a study of T cells in Graves' hyperthyroidism and ophthalmopathy. Amplified TCR beta CDR3 regions derived from RNA transcripts. First-round RT-PCR targeting the TCR CDR3 was performed with the HTBI primer set. MiXCR, run by TCRdb on the multiplex PCR reads, gives a single entry per CDR3 protein. The sample records 330,000 or so distinct CDR3 sequences, 15% to 20% being singletons. The sequenced sample consisted of blood. These receptors were obtained from a woman in her thirties or forties with Graves' ophthalmopathy.

This clonotype was counted ten times or more. J is TRBJ1-1 and V is TRBV19, with D maybe TRBD1 (6 bases). Per germline, CDR1 LNHDA and CDR2 SQIVND (reference sequence). The CDR3 is 14 residues long. V was cut by 2 bases and J by 7 bases, with 14 bases left in between. Here the CDR3 DNA reads TGTGCCAGTAGTATATCGTCGGGGGCCCTTGAAGCTTTCTTT. It encodes CASSISSGALEAFF.

In this sample, this clonotype turned up many times. This sequence joins TRBV20-1 and TRBJ2-3; the match to TRBD2 covers 9 bases. Trimming cost V 4 bases and J 2 bases; bases outside gene matches: 7. The V gene's germline CDR1 is DFQATT and CDR2 SNEGSKA (reference sequence). This CDR3 is built from 15 residues. In DNA form, the CDR3 reads TGCAGTGCTATGCCCCTAGCGGGAAACACAGATACGCAGTATTTT. It encodes CSAMPLAGNTDTQYF.

This clonotype was recorded many times. The genes are TRBV20-1 and TRBJ2-5; 11 positions agree with TRBD2. With 7 bases clipped from V and 1 base from J, the junction kept 11 bases outside the gene matches. CDR3 length equals 16 residues. Germline V lookup: CDR1 DFQATT, CDR2 SNEGSKA (reference sequence). The CDR3 loop is CSGESSSGRIQETQYF. Written as DNA, the CDR3 is TGCAGTGGAGAGTCTTCTAGCGGGAGGATCCAAGAGACCCAGTACTTC.

This clonotype has a handful of counts. The chain links TRBV10-1 to TRBJ1-2; TRBD1 is a possible D gene (5 bases). Trimming cost V 0 bases and J 7 bases, with 12 bases left between them. Germline assignment: CDR1 WNHNN and CDR2 SYGVQD (reference sequence). The CDR3 sequence is 14 residues long. The CDR3 DNA sequence: TGCGCCAGCAGTGAGTCTTTGGGGGTCGGTGGCTACACCTTC. This sequence encodes CASSESLGVGGYTF.

This clonotype was seen many times. This chain links TRBV11-2 with TRBJ2-2; TRBD1 matches 7 bases. The CDR3 consists of 17 residues. The V gene end was trimmed by 4 bases and the J gene end by 0 bases; junction bases not matched to a gene: 8. CDR1 and CDR2 (germline): SGHAT, FQNNGV. The CDR3 DNA follows: TGTGCCAGCAGCTCTTACCTAGGGGGCGCGAACACCGGGGAGCTGTTTTTT. Residues: CASSSYLGGANTGELFF.

This clonotype has at least ten counts. The chain combines TRBV14 with TRBJ1-1; D may be TRBD1 (5 bases). Germline V CDR1 and CDR2: SGHDN, FVKESK. The CDR3 runs to 14 residues. V lost 1 base and J lost 3, with 9 bases in between. CDR3 sequence (DNA): TGTGCCAGCAGCCAAGTAAGGGGTGACACTGAAGCTTTCTTT. Protein product: CASSQVRGDTEAFF.

This clonotype was recorded at least ten times. CDR3 protein: CASSGRGRRGYTF. Here the CDR3 DNA reads TGTGCCAGTAGTGGTCGGGGGCGCCGGGGCTACACCTTC. This chain links TRBV19 with TRBJ1-2; D is perhaps TRBD1 (6 bases). This CDR3 comprises 13 residues. V dropped 5 bases and J dropped 8 bases, with 15 bases sitting between them. The germline CDR1 and CDR2 sequences are LNHDA and SQIVND (reference sequence).

V usage is TRBV27 and J usage is TRBJ1-2; D call uncertain. Germline CDR1 MNHEY, CDR2 SMNVEV (reference sequence). There are 15 residues in the CDR3. Trimming removed 4 bases at V and 6 bases at J, with 18 bases between. CDR3 sequence (DNA): TGTGCCAGCAGTTCCCTCGATAGGAGGATCGATGGCTACACCTTC. Translating gives CASSSLDRRIDGYTF.

CDR3 DNA: TGTGCCAGCAGTGAAGTGGGTTTCGTTGGCTACACCTTC. This gives the protein CASSEVGFVGYTF. The chain links TRBV6-1 to TRBJ1-2; no reliable D call. The ends were cut back, 1 base at V and 7 bases at J, with 10 bases in the middle. Germline assignment: CDR1 MNHNS and CDR2 SASEGT. The CDR3 spans 13 residues.

This clonotype was recorded at least ten times. The chain is built from TRBV12-3 or TRBV12-4 and TRBJ2-2; D is perhaps TRBD1 (5 bases). V was trimmed by 6 bases and J by 4 bases, leaving 12 bases between them. This CDR3 is 14 amino acids long. DNA of the CDR3: TGTGCCAGCAGAACCGACAGATTCACCGGGGAGCTGTTTTTT. Translation: CASRTDRFTGELFF.

This clonotype showed up many times. The chain links TRBV4-1 to TRBJ2-5; 7 bases line up with TRBD1. CDR3 size: 14 residues. CDR1 and CDR2 from the germline V gene are MGHRA and YSYEKL. V dropped 2 bases and J dropped 5; count of bases not matched to a gene: 5. The CDR3: CASSQMDRRETQYF. As DNA, the CDR3 is TGCGCCAGCAGCCAAATGGACAGGAGGGAGACCCAGTACTTC.

The V gene is TRBV20-1, the J gene TRBJ2-5; D remains unclear. This CDR3 has 15 residues. Trimming shortened V by 2 bases and J by 2 bases, and 15 bases separated the two germline ends. Looked up from germline, CDR1 is DFQATT and CDR2 is SNEGSKA (reference sequence). The CDR3 DNA reads as TGCAGTGCTAGACCCCCCGGAATGGGGCAAGAGACCCAGTACTTC. This encodes CSARPPGMGQETQYF.

At least ten counts were recorded for this clonotype. V and J are TRBV6-1 and TRBJ2-5; the D gene is possibly TRBD2 (5 bases). Per the germline V gene, CDR1 is MNHNS and CDR2 is SASEGT. The length of the CDR3 is 12 residues. V shed 5 bases and J shed 10 bases, with 14 bases lying between them. CDR3 sequence: CASSRQGSGQYF. The CDR3 DNA reads as TGTGCCAGCAGTCGCCAAGGGAGCGGCCAGTACTTC.

In its sample, this clonotype was seen many times. V is TRBV28 and J is TRBJ1-1; D unclear. The CDR3 extends over 13 amino acids. Trimming stripped 1 base from V and 5 bases from J, with 8 bases between. The germline CDR1 and CDR2 sequences are MDHEN and SYDVKM. The CDR3 nucleotides are TGTGCCAGCAGTTTATTGGCTAGAACTGAAGCTTTCTTT. It encodes CASSLLARTEAFF.

About this clonotype: No conserved phenylalanine or tryptophan ends this CDR3, so it is likely a read error. This chain joins TRBV6-1 and TRBJ2-7; 11 positions agree with TRBD2. Looked up from germline, CDR1 is MNHNS and CDR2 is SASEGT. This CDR3 spans 15 amino acids. V shed 6 bases, J shed 2 bases, and the junction held 6 bases outside the gene matches. DNA for the CDR3: TGTGCCAGCAGCAAGCCTAGCGGGAGGCCCTACGAGCAGTACCTC. Encoded protein: CASSKPSGRPYEQYL.

In its sample, this clonotype was seen once. The chain joins TRBV10-3 to TRBJ2-5; tentatively, D is TRBD2 (6 bases). From germline, CDR1 is ENHRY and CDR2 SYGVKD. The CDR3 totals 16 residues. V was trimmed by 4 bases and J by 6 bases, leaving 21 bases between them. The CDR3 DNA reads as TGTGCCATCAGTGTAATCGGGGACTTCACGACGAAGACCCAGTACTTC. Translation gives CAISVIGDFTTKTQYF.

The table lists this clonotype with many counts. This chain joins TRBV6-5 and TRBJ1-2, with unresolved D. The ends were cut back, 11 bases at V and 6 bases at J, with 19 bases in the middle. The V gene's germline CDR1 is MNHEY and CDR2 SVGAGI. The CDR3 length is 13 residues. CDR3 residues: CAALTGNVNGYTF. The CDR3 region has the DNA TGTGCCGCCCTAACGGGGAATGTGAATGGCTACACCTTC.

This clonotype was seen just once. The rearrangement links TRBV12-5 to TRBJ1-2; no clear D. Trimming pared 5 bases from V and 3 bases from J, leaving 10 bases between. Germline lookup yields CDR1 LGHNT and CDR2 FRNRAP. This CDR3 contains 13 residues. CDR3 in amino acids: CASGPTIYYGYTF. DNA for the CDR3: TGTGCTAGTGGTCCCACAATATACTATGGCTACACCTTC.

There are many counts of this clonotype. The chain is built from TRBV19 and TRBJ1-1, with D possibly TRBD1 on 6 matching bases. Between the trimmed V and J ends, which lost 5 bases and 5 bases, there was a span of 12 bases. CDR3 length: 13 residues. Germline lookup yields CDR1 LNHDA and CDR2 SQIVND (reference sequence). DNA for the CDR3: TGTGCCAGTAGTGCGGGAGGGGGGACTGAAGCTTTCTTT. Translated: CASSAGGGTEAFF.

This clonotype was recorded at least ten times. This sequence joins TRBV6-1 and TRBJ1-5; the match to TRBD1 covers 7 bases. CDR1 and CDR2 (germline): MNHNS, SASEGT. The CDR3 totals 14 residues. Trimming removed 4 bases from V and 3 bases from J; junction bases left unmatched: 3. In DNA, the CDR3 is TGTGCCAGCAGTGGGGACAGTTCCAATCAGCCCCAGCATTTT. It translates to CASSGDSSNQPQHF.

This clonotype has ten or more counts. The V gene is TRBV9, the J gene TRBJ2-5; D remains unclear. The CDR3 consists of 15 residues. The V and J ends lost 0 bases and 2 bases respectively, with 11 bases between them. Per the germline V gene, CDR1 is SGDLS and CDR2 is YYNGEE. CDR3 DNA: TGTGCCAGCAGCGTAGATGTCACCTATCAAGAGACCCAGTACTTC. It is translated as CASSVDVTYQETQYF.

This clonotype was picked up many times. The chain links TRBV28 to TRBJ1-5; TRBD1 agrees at 7 bases. The junction had 13 bases not matched to a gene; V was cut back by 5 bases and J by 0 bases. The CDR3 runs to 18 residues. Germline lookup yields CDR1 MDHEN and CDR2 SYDVKM. The CDR3 reads CASSGMGTDLNSNQPQHF. CDR3 DNA sequence: TGTGCCAGCAGTGGTATGGGGACAGACCTTAATAGCAATCAGCCCCAGCATTTT.

The chain is built from TRBV12-5 and TRBJ2-2; unclear D gene. Germline V gene lookup returns CDR1 LGHNT and CDR2 FRNRAP. The CDR3 totals 17 residues. Trimming shortened V by 2 bases and J by 2 bases, and 15 bases separated the two germline ends. As DNA, the CDR3 is TGTGCTAGTGGTTTGCCGACCTTTTGCGCTAACACCGGGGAGCTGTTTTTT. Encoded protein: CASGLPTFCANTGELFF.